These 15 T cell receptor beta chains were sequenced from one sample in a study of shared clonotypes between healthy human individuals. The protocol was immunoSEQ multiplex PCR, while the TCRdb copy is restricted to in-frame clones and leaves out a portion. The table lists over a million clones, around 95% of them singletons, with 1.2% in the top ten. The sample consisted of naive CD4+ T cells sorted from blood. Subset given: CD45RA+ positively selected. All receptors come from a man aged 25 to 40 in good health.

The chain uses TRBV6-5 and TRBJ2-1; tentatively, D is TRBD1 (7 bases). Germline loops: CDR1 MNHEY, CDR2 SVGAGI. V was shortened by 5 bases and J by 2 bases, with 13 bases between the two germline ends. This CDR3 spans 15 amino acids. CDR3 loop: CASSIRGEPYNEQFF. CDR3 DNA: TGTGCCAGCAGTATCAGGGGGGAGCCCTACAATGAGCAGTTCTTC.

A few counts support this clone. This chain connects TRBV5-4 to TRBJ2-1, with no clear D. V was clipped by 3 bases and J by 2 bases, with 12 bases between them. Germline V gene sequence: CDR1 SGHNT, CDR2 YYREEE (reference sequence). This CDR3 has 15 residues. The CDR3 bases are TGTGCCAGCAGCTCGAAGGTCGGAGCCTACAATGAGCAGTTCTTC. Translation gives CASSSKVGAYNEQFF.

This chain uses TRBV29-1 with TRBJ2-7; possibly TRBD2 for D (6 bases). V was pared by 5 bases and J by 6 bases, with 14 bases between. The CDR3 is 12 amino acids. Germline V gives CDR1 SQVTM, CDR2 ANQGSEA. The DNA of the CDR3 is TGCAGCGTTTCCTTGGAGGGAGGCGAGCAGTACTTC. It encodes CSVSLEGGEQYF.

The DNA for the CDR3 is TGTGCCAGCAGTGAACCGGACAGGGTTAGAACCGGGGAGCTGTTTTTT. Its translation is CASSEPDRVRTGELFF. The chain links TRBV25-1 to TRBJ2-2; 8 bases fit TRBD1. V lost 2 bases to trimming and J lost 5 bases; unmatched junction nucleotides: 7. The CDR3 contains 16 residues. Germline values: CDR1 MGHDK, CDR2 SYGVNS.

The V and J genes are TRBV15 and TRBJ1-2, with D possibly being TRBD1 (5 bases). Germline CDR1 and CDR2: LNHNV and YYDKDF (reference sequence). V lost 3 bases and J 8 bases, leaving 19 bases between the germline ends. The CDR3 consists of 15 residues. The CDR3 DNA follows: TGTGCCACCAGCAGGACCCAGGGCGGGTTCGACGGCTACACCTTC. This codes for CATSRTQGGFDGYTF.

CDR3 protein: CASSLSGTGIQYF. CDR3 DNA sequence: TGTGCCAGCAGTTTATCGGGGACGGGCATTCAGTACTTC. The chain uses TRBV28 and TRBJ2-4; D may correspond to TRBD1 or TRBD2 (5 bases each). CDR1 is MDHEN, CDR2 SYDVKM, per germline. The CDR3 is made up of 13 amino acids. V lost 1 base, J lost 9 bases, and 10 bases lay in between.

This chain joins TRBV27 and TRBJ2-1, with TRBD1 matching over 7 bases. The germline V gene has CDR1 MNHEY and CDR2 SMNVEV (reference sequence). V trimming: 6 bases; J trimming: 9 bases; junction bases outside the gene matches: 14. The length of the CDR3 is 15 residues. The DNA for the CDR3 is TGTGCCAGCAGGCAACGCCCCGGGACAGTCGGTGAGCAGTTCTTC. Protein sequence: CASRQRPGTVGEQFF.

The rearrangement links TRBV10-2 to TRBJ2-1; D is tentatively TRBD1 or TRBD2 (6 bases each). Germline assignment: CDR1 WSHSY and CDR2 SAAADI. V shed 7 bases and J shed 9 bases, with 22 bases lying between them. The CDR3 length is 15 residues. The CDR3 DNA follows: TGCGCCAGCAATAGGTGGAGTGGAGGGGGGAGTGAGCAGTTCTTC. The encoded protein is CASNRWSGGGSEQFF.

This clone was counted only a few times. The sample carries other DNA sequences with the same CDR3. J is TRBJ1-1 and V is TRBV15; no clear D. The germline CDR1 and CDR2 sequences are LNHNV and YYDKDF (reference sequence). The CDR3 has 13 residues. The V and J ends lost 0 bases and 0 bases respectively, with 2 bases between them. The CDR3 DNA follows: TGTGCCACCAGCAGAGATCTGAACACTGAAGCTTTCTTT. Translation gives CATSRDLNTEAFF.

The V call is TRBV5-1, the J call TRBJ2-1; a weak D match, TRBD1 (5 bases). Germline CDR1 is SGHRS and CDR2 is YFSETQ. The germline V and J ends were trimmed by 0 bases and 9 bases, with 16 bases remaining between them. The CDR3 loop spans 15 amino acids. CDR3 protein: CASSLAAIRESEQFF. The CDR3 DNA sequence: TGCGCCAGCAGCTTGGCTGCGATCAGGGAATCTGAGCAGTTCTTC.

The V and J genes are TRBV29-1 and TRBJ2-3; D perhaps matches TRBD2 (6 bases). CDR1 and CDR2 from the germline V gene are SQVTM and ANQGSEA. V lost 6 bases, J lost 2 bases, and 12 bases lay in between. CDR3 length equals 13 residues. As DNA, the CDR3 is TGCAGCGTAACAGAACTAGCCACAGATACGCAGTATTTT. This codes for CSVTELATDTQYF.

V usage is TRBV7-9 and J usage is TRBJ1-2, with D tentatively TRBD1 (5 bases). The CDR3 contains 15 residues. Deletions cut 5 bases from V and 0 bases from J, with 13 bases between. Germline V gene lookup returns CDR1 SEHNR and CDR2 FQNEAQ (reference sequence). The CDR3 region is CASSANRLANYGYTF. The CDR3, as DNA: TGTGCCAGCAGCGCGAACAGGCTAGCTAACTATGGCTACACCTTC.

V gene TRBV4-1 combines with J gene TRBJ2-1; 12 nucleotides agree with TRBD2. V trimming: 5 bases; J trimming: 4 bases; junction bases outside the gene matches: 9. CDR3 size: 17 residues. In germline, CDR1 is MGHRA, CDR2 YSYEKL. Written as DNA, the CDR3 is TGCGCCAGCAGCAACCGACTAGCGGGAGTCCGTTACAATGAGCAGTTCTTC. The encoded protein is CASSNRLAGVRYNEQFF.

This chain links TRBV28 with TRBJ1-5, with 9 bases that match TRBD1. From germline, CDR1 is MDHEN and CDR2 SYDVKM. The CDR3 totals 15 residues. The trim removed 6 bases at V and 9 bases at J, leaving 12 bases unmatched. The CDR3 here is CASRLTGGAQGPQHF. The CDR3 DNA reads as TGTGCCAGCAGACTTACAGGGGGCGCACAGGGGCCCCAGCATTTT.

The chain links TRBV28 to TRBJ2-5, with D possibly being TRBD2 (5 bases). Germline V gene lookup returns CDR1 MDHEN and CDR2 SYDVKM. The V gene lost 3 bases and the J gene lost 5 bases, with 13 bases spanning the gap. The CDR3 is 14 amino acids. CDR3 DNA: TGTGCCAGCAGTTTCGGGGAAGTTCTGGAGACCCAGTACTTC. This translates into CASSFGEVLETQYF.